These T cell receptor beta chains were read from a single sample in a study of blood T cell repertoires in COVID-19. Clones were read by immunoSEQ multiplex PCR, and TCRdb kept only the in-frame ones, dropping some. The data contain 250,000 to 300,000 clones, approximately 80% of them singletons. The sample was peripheral blood. All receptors derive from a man between 60 and 75 years old with acute or convalescent COVID-19. Both conserved end residues are part of each CDR3. The order of the fields is CDR3 length, J gene, clone size, D gene, V gene, CDR3 protein, CDR3 DNA. The D gene is left open where the match is weak. Some rows mark clone size as missing; the rest say once, few, many or name a class of expanded clone.

length: 14
J: TRBJ1-6
size: -
D: -
V: TRBV28
CDR3: CASNLETGNSPLHF
DNA: TGTGCCAGCAATCTTGAGACAGGAAATTCACCCCTCCACTTT

length: 15
J: TRBJ2-7
size: -
D: TRBD2
V: TRBV6-2/TRBV6-3
CDR3: CASSYGASGPYEQYF
DNA: TGTGCCAGCAGTTACGGGGCTAGCGGGCCCTACGAGCAGTACTTC

length: 12
J: TRBJ1-1
size: once
D: -
V: TRBV5-6
CDR3: CASLAVNTEAFF
DNA: TGTGCCAGCTTGGCAGTGAACACTGAAGCTTTCTTT

length: 17
J: TRBJ2-2
size: -
D: TRBD1
V: TRBV7-2
CDR3: CASSLDGTGGRTGELFF
DNA: TGTGCCAGCAGCTTAGACGGGACAGGGGGCCGAACCGGGGAGCTGTTTTTT

length: 15
J: TRBJ2-2
size: once
D: TRBD2
V: TRBV7-3
CDR3: CASSYSGRAAGELFF
DNA: TGTGCCAGCAGCTATAGCGGGAGGGCCGCCGGGGAGCTGTTTTTT

length: 12
J: TRBJ1-4
size: few
D: -
V: TRBV5-1
CDR3: CASSLDREKLFF
DNA: TGCGCCAGCAGCTTGGACAGAGAAAAACTGTTTTTT

length: 16
J: TRBJ1-3
size: -
D: TRBD1
V: TRBV6-5
CDR3: CASSYSGQGSGNTIYF
DNA: TGTGCCAGCAGTTACTCGGGACAGGGCTCTGGAAACACCATATATTTT

length: 12
J: TRBJ2-7
size: -
D: -
V: TRBV11-2
CDR3: CASSLGGLEQYF
DNA: TGTGCCAGCAGCTTAGGAGGGCTCGAGCAGTACTTC

length: 15
J: TRBJ1-4
size: -
D: -
V: TRBV9
CDR3: CASSVGAGSNEKLFF
DNA: TGTGCCAGCAGCGTAGGGGCAGGGTCGAACGAAAAACTGTTTTTT

length: 17
J: TRBJ2-2
size: -
D: TRBD2
V: TRBV3-1/TRBV3-2
CDR3: CASSRSTGLANTGELFF
DNA: TGTGCCAGCAGCAGATCGACGGGACTAGCGAACACCGGGGAGCTGTTTTTT

length: 17
J: TRBJ2-1
size: once
D: -
V: TRBV7-9
CDR3: CASSLARELVAYNEQFF
DNA: TGTGCCAGCAGCTTAGCGCGGGAACTAGTAGCTTACAATGAGCAGTTCTTC

length: 14
J: TRBJ1-5
size: -
D: -
V: TRBV6-1
CDR3: CASSELGGGQPQHF
DNA: TGTGCCAGCAGTGAATTGGGCGGGGGTCAGCCCCAGCATTTT

length: 14
J: TRBJ1-4
size: -
D: -
V: TRBV5-1
CDR3: CASSLGPRDEKLFF
DNA: TGCGCCAGCAGCTTGGGGCCTCGTGATGAAAAACTGTTTTTT

length: 16
J: TRBJ2-7
size: -
D: -
V: TRBV27
CDR3: CASSLRGGDSLYEQYF
DNA: TGTGCCAGCAGTTTAAGGGGGGGAGACAGTCTATACGAGCAGTACTTC

length: 14
J: TRBJ2-7
size: -
D: -
V: TRBV5-1
CDR3: CASSDGQSWDEQYF
DNA: TGCGCCAGCAGCGACGGACAGTCTTGGGACGAGCAGTACTTC